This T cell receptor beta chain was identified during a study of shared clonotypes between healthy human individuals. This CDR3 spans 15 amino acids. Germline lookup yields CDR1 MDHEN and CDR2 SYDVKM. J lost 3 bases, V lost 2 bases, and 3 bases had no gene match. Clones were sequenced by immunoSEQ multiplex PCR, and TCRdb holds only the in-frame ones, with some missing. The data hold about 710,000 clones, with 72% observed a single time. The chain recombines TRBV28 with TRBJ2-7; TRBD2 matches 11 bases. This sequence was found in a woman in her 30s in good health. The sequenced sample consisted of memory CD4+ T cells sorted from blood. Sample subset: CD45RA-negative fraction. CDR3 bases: TGTGCCAGCAGTTTAGGAGGGACTAGCGGCTACGAGCAGTACTTC. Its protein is CASSLGGTSGYEQYF.